A selection of T cell receptor beta chains follows, all from one sample in a study of technical replicates of blood from a handful of donors. This table comes from immunoSEQ multiplex PCR, and its TCRdb copy is limited to in-frame clones, with some not included. The repertoire holds roughly 62,000 clones, with about 95% as singletons. Sequenced sample: PBMCs. These receptors originate from a human donor in good health. Some clones in this sample may be carry-over from other donors' samples. CDR3s include the opening cysteine and the closing phenylalanine or tryptophan. A D gene is named only where the DNA matches it firmly. Only some rows state a clone size, as once, few, many or a class for expanded clones.

.	.	14	TRBV29-1	TRBJ2-4	CSALDGLPKNIQYF	TGCAGCGCACTAGACGGGCTGCCCAAAAACATTCAGTACTTC
.	.	12	TRBV11-2	TRBJ2-3	CASSLSADTQYF	TGTGCCAGCAGCCTTAGCGCAGATACGCAGTATTTT
.	TRBD1	13	TRBV30	TRBJ2-7	CAWSSGDRAEQYF	TGTGCCTGGAGTTCCGGGGACAGGGCCGAGCAGTACTTC
.	TRBD2	21	TRBV9	TRBJ2-4	CASSVESGGLAGGGGKNIQYF	TGTGCCAGCAGCGTCGAAAGCGGCGGCCTAGCGGGAGGAGGAGGCAAAAACATTCAGTACTTC
.	.	14	TRBV6-1	TRBJ1-1	CASSARGFITEAFF	TGTGCCAGCAGCGCCAGGGGATTTATTACTGAAGCTTTCTTT
.	.	12	TRBV6-5	TRBJ1-1	CASNSGGTEAFF	TGTGCCAGCAACTCGGGGGGCACTGAAGCTTTCTTT
.	TRBD1	17	TRBV7-2	TRBJ2-6	CANLAGTGLSGANVLTF	TGTGCCAACTTAGCCGGGACAGGCCTCTCTGGGGCCAACGTCCTGACTTTC
.	TRBD2	15	TRBV5-4	TRBJ2-7	CASSLIGGRYDEQYF	TGTGCCAGCAGCTTGATCGGCGGGAGGTACGACGAGCAGTACTTC
.	.	13	TRBV7-2	TRBJ1-2	CASSLQGRSGYTF	TGTGCCAGCAGCTTACAGGGTCGGAGTGGCTACACCTTC
.	TRBD2	15	TRBV6-5	TRBJ2-7	CASSPRASGPYEQYF	TGTGCCAGCAGCCCCCGGGCTAGCGGGCCCTACGAGCAGTACTTC
.	.	14	TRBV29-1	TRBJ2-1	CSVVRDSFYNEQFF	TGCAGCGTAGTCCGGGACTCTTTCTACAATGAGCAGTTCTTC
.	.	13	TRBV4-3	TRBJ1-2	CASSQGRHYGYTF	TGCGCCAGCAGCCAAGGGAGGCACTATGGCTACACCTTC
.	.	14	TRBV6-5	TRBJ1-2	CASSIDSTNYGYTF	TGTGCCAGCAGTATAGACAGCACTAACTATGGCTACACCTTC
.	.	14	TRBV5-1	TRBJ1-1	CASSLGRKGTEAFF	TGCGCCAGCAGCTTGGGTCGAAAGGGGACTGAAGCTTTCTTT
.	.	14	TRBV2	TRBJ2-5	CASSEARQQETQYF	TGTGCCAGCAGTGAAGCGCGGCAACAAGAGACCCAGTACTTC
.	.	16	TRBV18	TRBJ2-1	CASSPGRTSSYNEQFF	TGTGCCAGCTCACCAGGCCGCACTAGCTCCTACAATGAGCAGTTCTTC
.	TRBD2	18	TRBV9	TRBJ2-3	CASSAWALKRGDTDTQYF	TGTGCCAGCAGCGCCTGGGCTTTGAAGCGGGGGGACACAGATACGCAGTATTTT
.	TRBD1	11	TRBV18	TRBJ1-4	CASSPGTDLFF	TGTGCCAGCTCACCGGGGACAGATCTGTTTTTT
.	TRBD2	17	TRBV11-2	TRBJ2-3	CASSLAASGGYTDTQYF	TGTGCCAGCAGCTTAGCTGCTAGCGGGGGATATACAGATACGCAGTATTTT
.	TRBD1	15	TRBV7-9	TRBJ2-7	CASSGPPDREGEQYF	TGTGCCAGCAGCGGCCCACCGGACAGGGAAGGAGAGCAGTACTTC
.	TRBD1	17	TRBV7-8	TRBJ1-5	CASSRTDRGRSNQPQHF	TGTGCCAGCAGCCGAACCGACAGGGGGCGCAGCAATCAGCCCCAGCATTTT
once	TRBD1	14	TRBV6-1	TRBJ2-7	CATHLGTGSYEQYF	TGTGCCACCCATCTGGGGACAGGGTCCTACGAGCAGTACTTC
.	TRBD1	14	TRBV5-1	TRBJ1-1	CASSFDRVRTEAFF	TGCGCCAGCAGCTTCGACAGGGTAAGAACTGAAGCTTTCTTT
.	TRBD2	16	TRBV19	TRBJ2-7	CATGKSSGAFSYEQYF	TGTGCCACCGGGAAGTCTAGCGGGGCCTTCTCCTACGAGCAGTACTTC
.	.	13	TRBV7-9	TRBJ1-2	CASSFQGSYGYTF	TGTGCCAGCAGCTTCCAGGGAAGCTATGGCTACACCTTC
.	TRBD2	15	TRBV5-1	TRBJ2-1	CASSLVAGEGDAQFF	TGCGCCAGCAGCTTGGTAGCGGGAGAGGGAGATGCGCAGTTCTTC
.	TRBD1	15	TRBV19	TRBJ1-2	CASSMTGGQIYGYTF	TGTGCCAGTAGTATGACAGGGGGCCAGATTTATGGCTACACCTTC
.	.	16	TRBV2	TRBJ1-5	CASSDGTNYSNQPQHF	TGTGCCAGCAGCGATGGGACTAACTATAGCAATCAGCCCCAGCATTTT
once	TRBD1	16	TRBV5-6	TRBJ1-2	CASSPGQVLANYGYTF	TGTGCCAGCAGCCCGGGACAGGTCCTAGCTAACTATGGCTACACCTTC
.	TRBD1	15	TRBV9	TRBJ2-7	CASSVEGTGINEQYF	TGTGCCAGCAGCGTAGAAGGGACAGGGATTAACGAGCAGTACTTC
.	TRBD1	12	TRBV7-8	TRBJ2-1	CASSRDRDREFF	TGTGCCAGCAGCCGCGACCGGGACAGGGAGTTCTTC
.	TRBD1	14	TRBV6-5	TRBJ1-1	CASSPDRVTTEAFF	TGTGCCAGCAGTCCCGACAGGGTTACTACTGAAGCTTTCTTT
.	.	14	TRBV6-5	TRBJ1-6	CASSIQGINSPLHF	TGTGCCAGCTCGATCCAGGGAATTAATTCACCCCTCCACTTT